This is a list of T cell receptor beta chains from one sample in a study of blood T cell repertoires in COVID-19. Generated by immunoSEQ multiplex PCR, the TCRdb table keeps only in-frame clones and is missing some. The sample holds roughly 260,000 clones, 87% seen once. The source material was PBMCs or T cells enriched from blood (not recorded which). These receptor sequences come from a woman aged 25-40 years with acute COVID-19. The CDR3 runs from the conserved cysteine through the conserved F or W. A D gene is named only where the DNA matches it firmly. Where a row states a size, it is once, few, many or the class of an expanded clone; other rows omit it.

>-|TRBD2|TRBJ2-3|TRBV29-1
CSVEILELAGHTDTQYF
TGCAGCGTTGAAATATTGGAGCTAGCGGGGCACACAGATACGCAGTATTTT
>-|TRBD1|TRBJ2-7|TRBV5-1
CASSLGGGQSYEQYF
TGCGCCAGCAGCTTGGGAGGGGGCCAGTCCTACGAGCAGTACTTC
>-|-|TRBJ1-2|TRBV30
CAWRNYNLGYTF
TGTGCCTGGAGAAACTATAACCTTGGCTACACCTTC
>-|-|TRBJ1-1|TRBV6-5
CASSLDRLNTEAFF
TGTGCCAGCAGTCTCGACAGACTGAACACTGAAGCTTTCTTT
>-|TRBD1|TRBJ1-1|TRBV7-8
CASMLRPGTGVEAFF
TGTGCCAGCATGCTACGCCCCGGGACAGGGGTCGAAGCTTTCTTT
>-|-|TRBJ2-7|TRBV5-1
CASSIRGGSWEQYF
TGCGCCAGCAGCATCCGAGGGGGATCGTGGGAGCAGTACTTC
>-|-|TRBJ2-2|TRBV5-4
CASSPGEGGANTGELFF
TGTGCCAGCAGCCCGGGGGAGGGGGGGGCGAACACCGGGGAGCTGTTTTTT
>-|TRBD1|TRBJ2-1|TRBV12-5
CASGLVVGQGSNEQFF
TGTGCTAGTGGTTTGGTGGTCGGACAGGGTAGCAATGAGCAGTTCTTC
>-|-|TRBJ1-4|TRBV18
CASSGTSTNEKLFF
TGTGCCAGCTCGGGGACATCAACTAATGAAAAACTGTTTTTT
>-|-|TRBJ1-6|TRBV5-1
CASTTESSYNSPLHF
TGCGCCAGCACGACAGAGAGCTCCTATAATTCACCCCTCCACTTT
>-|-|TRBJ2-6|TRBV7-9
CASSLSLLVSGANVLTF
TGTGCCAGCAGCTTAAGCCTCTTGGTCTCTGGGGCCAACGTCCTGACTTTC
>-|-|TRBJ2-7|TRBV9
CASSVEGEHHEQYF
TGTGCCAGCAGCGTAGAGGGAGAGCATCACGAGCAGTACTTC
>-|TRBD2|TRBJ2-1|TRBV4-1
CASSQEGLAGGNEQFF
TGCGCCAGCAGCCAAGAAGGACTAGCGGGGGGAAATGAGCAGTTCTTC
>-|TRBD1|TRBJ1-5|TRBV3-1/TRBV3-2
CASSQGGQGNQPQHF
TGTGCCAGCAGCCAAGGAGGACAGGGGAATCAGCCCCAGCATTTT
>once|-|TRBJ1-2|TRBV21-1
CASSPSRGHGFGYTF
TGTGCCAGCAGCCCGAGCAGGGGGCATGGGTTTGGCTACACCTTC
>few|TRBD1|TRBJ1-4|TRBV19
CASEQGAGEKLFF
TGTGCCAGCGAGCAGGGGGCAGGTGAAAAACTGTTTTTT
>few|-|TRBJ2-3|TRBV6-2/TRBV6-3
CASSVGLATDTQYF
TGTGCCAGCAGTGTGGGTTTAGCGACAGATACGCAGTATTTT
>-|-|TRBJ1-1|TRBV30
CAQTRQDPNTEAFF
TGTGCCCAGACCCGACAGGACCCGAACACTGAAGCTTTCTTT
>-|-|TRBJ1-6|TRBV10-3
CAIRDSRNSPLHF
TGTGCCATCAGGGACAGCCGAAATTCACCCCTCCACTTT
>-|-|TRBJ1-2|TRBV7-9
CASSLAQAHPTENYGYTF
TGTGCCAGCAGCTTAGCACAGGCCCACCCGACCGAGAACTATGGCTACACCTTC
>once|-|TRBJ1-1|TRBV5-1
CASRSGHENTEAFF
TGCGCCAGCAGGTCGGGACATGAGAACACTGAAGCTTTCTTT
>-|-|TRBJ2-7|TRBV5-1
CASSFEPTAYEQYF
TGCGCCAGCAGCTTCGAACCGACAGCCTACGAGCAGTACTTC
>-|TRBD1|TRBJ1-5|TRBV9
CASSGQGTYQPQHF
TGTGCCAGCAGCGGACAGGGGACGTATCAGCCCCAGCATTTT